This T cell receptor (beta chain) comes out of a study of T cell responses to AZD1222 COVID-19 vaccine. Sequencing was performed with immunoSEQ multiplex PCR; in TCRdb, only in-frame clones are kept and a portion is missing. The table lists 100,000 to 150,000 clones, 80% to 95% of them singletons, with 0.9% to 1.4% in the top ten. Study-wide findings and caveats: Among vaccine-associated CD4 TCRs, coverage spanned spike, with dominance at 160-218 and 743-854. Possibly, clonal diversity was underestimated; donors were largely white British and included more females. Repertoire sampling was restricted to post-peak T cell response timepoints.

Analysis merged second doses at about 4 or about 12 weeks. On this clone itself: Its antigen is as yet unknown.

The CDR3 contains 16 residues. Trimming cost V 3 bases and J 0 bases, with 12 bases left between them. Germline V gives CDR1 KGHSH, CDR2 LQKENI. The receptor's source is an adult who received the AZD1222 COVID-19 vaccine. The V call is TRBV18, the J call TRBJ1-3, with a weak D call TRBD1 (5 bases). Sequences were derived from peripheral blood, sampled 28 days after the second AZD1222 dose. The DNA of the CDR3 is TGTGCCAGCTCACCTTTGACAGCCTTCTCTGGAAACACCATATATTTT. Protein sequence: CASSPLTAFSGNTIYF. Full variable domain (rest looked up from reference TRBV18 and TRBJ1-3): NAGVMQNPRHLVRRRGQEARLRCSPMKGHSHVYWYRQLPEEGLKFMVYLQKENIIDESGMPKERFSAEFPKEGPSILRIQQVVRGDSAAYFCASSPLTAFSGNTIYFGEGSWLTVV.